This T cell receptor beta chain is from a study of blood T cells in healthy people across ages. Remarks on this clonotype: Its antigen is unknown.

Study observations and caveats: Higher diversity and more naive CD4+ cells were features of long-lived donors, compared to aged donors.

Deletions cut 3 bases from V and 3 bases from J, with 17 bases between. Germline V gene lookup returns CDR1 DFQATT and CDR2 SNEGSKA (reference sequence). The CDR3 loop spans 15 amino acids. A second PCR, run for about 7 to 11 cycles, used a sample-barcoded 5' primer plus a J-beta primer mix. Sequencing recovered at least 3 million CDR3-containing paired-end reads from each sample. TCRdb reanalysed the 5' RACE reads using MiXCR and keeps one entry per CDR3 protein. The data show about 780,000 distinct CDR3 sequences, with 35% to 60% seen just once and 15% to 20% held by the top ten. This clonotype was sampled from a man older than 75 in good health. The source material was blood. The J gene is TRBJ1-1, the V gene TRBV20-1; weak D call: TRBD1 (6 bases). CDR3: CSARPVGARDTEAFF. The CDR3, as DNA: TGCAGTGCTAGGCCAGTGGGGGCCCGGGACACTGAAGCTTTCTTT.